This entry features one TCR beta chain sequence. V lost 3 bases and J lost 2; bases outside the gene matches: 3. The CDR3 extends over 15 amino acids. Per germline, CDR1 LNHDA and CDR2 SQIVND (reference sequence). The data derive from a study of shared clonotypes between healthy human individuals. Clones were read by immunoSEQ multiplex PCR, and TCRdb kept only the in-frame ones, dropping some. The sample lists 650,000 to 750,000 clones; 60% to 80% were seen once. The chain couples TRBV19 to TRBJ2-7, with 11 bases fitting TRBD2. Material: memory CD4+ T cells sorted from blood. The subset was: CD45RA-negative fraction. The source is a woman aged 25 to 45 in good health. CDR3 nucleotide sequence: TGTGCCAGTAGTATGGGACTAGCGGTCGCCTACGAGCAGTACTTC. Amino acids: CASSMGLAVAYEQYF.